This T cell receptor beta chain emerged from a study of blood T cells in healthy people across ages. As for the study in general: Template switching picked up about one barcoded beta molecule for each two T cells.

Study-wide points: Unknown CMV status may confound age-related changes in expanded clones. Diversity estimated from one million T cells was considered an underestimate.

A second PCR, run for roughly 7 to 12 cycles, used a sample-barcoded 5' primer plus a J-beta primer mix. TCRdb passed the 5' RACE reads through MiXCR, listing each CDR3 protein once. The table lists some 1,800,000 distinct CDR3 sequences, roughly two fifths of them singletons. The CDR3 length is 18 residues. With 6 bases clipped from V and 13 bases from J, the junction kept 25 bases outside the gene matches. About this clonotype: Its target is unknown.

V gene TRBV12-3 or TRBV12-4 combines with J gene TRBJ2-3, with TRBD2 matching over 10 bases. This TCR came from a human donor in good health. Source material: blood. The CDR3 bases are TGTGCCAGCAGCTTCATAGCGGGGGGAAGCGAAAGCACAGATGCGGAGTATTTT. Protein: CASSFIAGGSESTDAEYF.